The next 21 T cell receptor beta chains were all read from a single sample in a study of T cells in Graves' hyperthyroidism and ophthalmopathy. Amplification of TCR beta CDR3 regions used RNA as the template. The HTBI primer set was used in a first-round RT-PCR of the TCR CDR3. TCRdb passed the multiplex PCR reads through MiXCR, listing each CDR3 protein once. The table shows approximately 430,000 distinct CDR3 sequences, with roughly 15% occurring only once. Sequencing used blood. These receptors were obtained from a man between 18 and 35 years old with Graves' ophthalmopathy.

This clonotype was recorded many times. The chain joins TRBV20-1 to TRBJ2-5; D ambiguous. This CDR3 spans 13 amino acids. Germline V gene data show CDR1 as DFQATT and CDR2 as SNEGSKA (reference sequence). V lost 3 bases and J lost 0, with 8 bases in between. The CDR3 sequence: CSASPGNQETQYF. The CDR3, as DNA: TGCAGTGCTAGCCCTGGTAACCAAGAGACCCAGTACTTC.

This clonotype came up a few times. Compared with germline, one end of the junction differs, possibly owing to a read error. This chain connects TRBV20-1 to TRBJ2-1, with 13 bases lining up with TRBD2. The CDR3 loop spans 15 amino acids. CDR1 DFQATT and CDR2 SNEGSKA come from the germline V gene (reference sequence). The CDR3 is CSASRGLAGRNEQSF. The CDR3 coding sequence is TGCAGTGCTAGCCGGGGACTAGCGGGGAGGAATGAGCAGTCCTTC.

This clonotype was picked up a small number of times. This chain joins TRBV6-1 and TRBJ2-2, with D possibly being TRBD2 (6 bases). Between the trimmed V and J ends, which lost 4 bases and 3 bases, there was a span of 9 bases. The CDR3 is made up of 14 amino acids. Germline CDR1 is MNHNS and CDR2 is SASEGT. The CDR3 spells CASSVGGYTGELFF. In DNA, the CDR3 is TGTGCCAGCAGTGTGGGGGGTTACACCGGGGAGCTGTTTTTT.

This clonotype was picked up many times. Here the CDR3 reads CASSLAWGAENSPLHF. The DNA for the CDR3 is TGTGCCAGCAGCTTGGCCTGGGGCGCAGAGAATTCACCCCTCCACTTT. This rearrangement joins TRBV5-5 to TRBJ1-6; possible D gene TRBD1, 5 bases. In germline, CDR1 is SGHKS, CDR2 YYEKEE (reference sequence). Between the trimmed V and J ends, which lost 0 bases and 7 bases, there was a span of 14 bases. The CDR3 sequence is 16 residues long.

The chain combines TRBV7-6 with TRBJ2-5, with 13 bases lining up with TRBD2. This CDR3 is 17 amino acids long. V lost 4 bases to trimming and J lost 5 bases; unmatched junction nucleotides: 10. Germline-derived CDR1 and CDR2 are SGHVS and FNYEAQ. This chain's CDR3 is CASSWTSGGQSPETQYF. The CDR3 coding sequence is TGTGCCAGCAGCTGGACTAGCGGGGGCCAATCCCCGGAGACCCAGTACTTC.

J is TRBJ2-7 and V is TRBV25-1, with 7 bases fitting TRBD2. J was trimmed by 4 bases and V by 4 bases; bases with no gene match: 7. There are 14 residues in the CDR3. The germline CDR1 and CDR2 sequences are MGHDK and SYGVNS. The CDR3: CASSVASGGYEQYF. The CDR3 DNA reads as TGTGCCAGCAGTGTGGCTAGCGGAGGGTACGAGCAGTACTTC.

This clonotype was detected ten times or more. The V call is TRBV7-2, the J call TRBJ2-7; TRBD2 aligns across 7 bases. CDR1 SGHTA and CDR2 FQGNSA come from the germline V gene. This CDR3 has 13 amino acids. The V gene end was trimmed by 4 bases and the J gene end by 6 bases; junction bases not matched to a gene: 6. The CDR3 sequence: CASSYGLVGEQYF. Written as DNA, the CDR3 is TGTGCCAGCAGCTATGGACTAGTCGGCGAGCAGTACTTC.

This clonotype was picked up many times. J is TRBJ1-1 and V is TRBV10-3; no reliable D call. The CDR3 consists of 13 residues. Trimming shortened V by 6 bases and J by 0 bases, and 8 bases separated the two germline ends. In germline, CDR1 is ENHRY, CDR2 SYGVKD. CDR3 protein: CAIRREMNTEAFF. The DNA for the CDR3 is TGTGCCATCAGACGGGAGATGAACACTGAAGCTTTCTTT.

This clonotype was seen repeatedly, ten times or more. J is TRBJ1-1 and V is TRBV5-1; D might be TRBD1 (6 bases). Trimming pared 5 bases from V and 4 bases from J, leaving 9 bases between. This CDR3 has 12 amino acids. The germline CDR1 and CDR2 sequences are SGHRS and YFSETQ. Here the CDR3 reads CASREGGTEAFF. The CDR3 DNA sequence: TGCGCCAGCAGGGAAGGGGGCACTGAAGCTTTCTTT.

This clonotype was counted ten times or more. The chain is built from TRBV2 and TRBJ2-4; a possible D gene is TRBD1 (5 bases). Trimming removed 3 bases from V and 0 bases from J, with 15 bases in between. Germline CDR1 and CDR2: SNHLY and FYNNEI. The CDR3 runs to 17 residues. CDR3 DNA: TGTGCCAGCAGTGACGTTAGGACAATTCTAGCCAAAAACATTCAGTACTTC. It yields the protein CASSDVRTILAKNIQYF. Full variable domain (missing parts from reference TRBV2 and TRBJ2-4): EPEVTQTPSHQVTQMGQEVILRCVPISNHLYFYWYRQILGQKVEFLVSFYNNEISEKSEIFDDQFSVERPDGSNFTLKIRSTKLEDSAMYFCASSDVRTILAKNIQYFGAGTRLSVL.

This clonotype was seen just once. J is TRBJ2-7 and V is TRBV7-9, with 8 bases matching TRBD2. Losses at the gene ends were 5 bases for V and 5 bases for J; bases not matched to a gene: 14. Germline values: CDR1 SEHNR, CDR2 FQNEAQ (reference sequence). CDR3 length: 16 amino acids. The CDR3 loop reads CASSPGGRVPLDEQYF. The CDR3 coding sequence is TGTGCCAGCAGCCCGGGGGGGCGGGTCCCCCTCGACGAGCAGTACTTC.

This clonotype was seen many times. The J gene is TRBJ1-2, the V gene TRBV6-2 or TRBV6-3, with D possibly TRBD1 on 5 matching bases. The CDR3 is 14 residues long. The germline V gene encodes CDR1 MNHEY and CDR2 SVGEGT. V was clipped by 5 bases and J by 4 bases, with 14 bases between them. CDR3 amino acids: CASSKIRDFYGYTF. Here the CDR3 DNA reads TGTGCCAGCAGTAAAATCAGGGACTTCTATGGCTACACCTTC.

Here the CDR3 DNA reads TGTGCCACCAGTGCCTCGGGGACAGGGGCCTATGAGCAGTTCTTC. Residues: CATSASGTGAYEQFF. This chain links TRBV24-1 with TRBJ2-1, with TRBD1 matching over 10 bases. V gave up 5 bases and J gave up 8 bases; unmatched junction bases: 8. Germline CDR1 reads KGHDR; CDR2 reads SFDVKD. This CDR3 has 15 residues.

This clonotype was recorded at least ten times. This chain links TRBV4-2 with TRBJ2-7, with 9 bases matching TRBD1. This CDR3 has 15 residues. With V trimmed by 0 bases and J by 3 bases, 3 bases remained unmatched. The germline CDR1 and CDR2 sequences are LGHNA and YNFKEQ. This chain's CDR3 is CASSQDGTGNYEQYF. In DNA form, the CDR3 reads TGTGCCAGCAGCCAAGACGGGACAGGGAACTACGAGCAGTACTTC.

The chain's CDR3 is CASSPGPRGDEQFF. Here the CDR3 DNA reads TGTGCCAGCTCACCAGGCCCCCGCGGGGATGAGCAGTTCTTC. The rearrangement uses TRBV18 and TRBJ2-1, with D tentatively TRBD2 (6 bases). CDR1 and CDR2 (germline): KGHSH, LQKENI. V was cut by 2 bases and J by 8 bases, with 13 bases left in between. CDR3 length equals 14 residues.

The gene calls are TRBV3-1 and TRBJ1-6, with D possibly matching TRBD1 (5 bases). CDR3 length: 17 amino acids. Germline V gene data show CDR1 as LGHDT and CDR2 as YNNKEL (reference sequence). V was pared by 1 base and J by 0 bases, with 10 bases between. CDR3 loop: CASSQGRGSSYNSPLHF. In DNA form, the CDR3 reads TGTGCCAGCAGCCAAGGCCGGGGGAGCTCCTATAATTCACCCCTCCACTTT.

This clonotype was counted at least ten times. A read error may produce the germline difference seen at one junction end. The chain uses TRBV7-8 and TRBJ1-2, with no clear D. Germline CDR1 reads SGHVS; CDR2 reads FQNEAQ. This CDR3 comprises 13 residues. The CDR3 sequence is CASSIAEGYGYTF. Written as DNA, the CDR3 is TGTGCCAGCAGCATAGCAGAGGGCTATGGCTACACCTTC.

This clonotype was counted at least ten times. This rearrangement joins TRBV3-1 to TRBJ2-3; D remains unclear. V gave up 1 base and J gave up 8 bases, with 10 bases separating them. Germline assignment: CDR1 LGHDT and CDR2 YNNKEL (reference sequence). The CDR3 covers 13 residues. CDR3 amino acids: CASSQGVGRTQYF. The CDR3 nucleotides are TGTGCCAGCAGCCAAGGCGTCGGGCGTACGCAGTATTTT.

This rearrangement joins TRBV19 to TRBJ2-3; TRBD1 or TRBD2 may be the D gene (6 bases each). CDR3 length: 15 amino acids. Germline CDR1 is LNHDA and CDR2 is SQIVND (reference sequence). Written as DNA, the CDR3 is TGTGCAACTAGGCCGGGCCGGGGGCCCACAGATACGCAGTATTTT. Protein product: CATRPGRGPTDTQYF.

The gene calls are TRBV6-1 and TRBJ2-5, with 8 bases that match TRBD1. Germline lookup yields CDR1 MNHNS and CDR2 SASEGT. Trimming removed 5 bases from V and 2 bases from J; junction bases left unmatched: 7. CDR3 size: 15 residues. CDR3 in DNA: TGTGCCAGCAGTCTGCCGGGACAGGTGCAAGAGACCCAGTACTTC. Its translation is CASSLPGQVQETQYF.

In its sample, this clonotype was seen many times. The CDR3 sequence: CASSFGRGRDTQYF. The CDR3 DNA reads as TGTGCCAGCAGCTTTGGCAGGGGGCGCGATACGCAGTATTTT. The chain employs TRBV7-8 and TRBJ2-3; 8 bases are a match to TRBD1. CDR1 SGHVS and CDR2 FQNEAQ come from the germline V gene. This CDR3 contains 14 residues. Unmatched junction bases numbered 5, after V lost 3 bases and J lost 6 bases.